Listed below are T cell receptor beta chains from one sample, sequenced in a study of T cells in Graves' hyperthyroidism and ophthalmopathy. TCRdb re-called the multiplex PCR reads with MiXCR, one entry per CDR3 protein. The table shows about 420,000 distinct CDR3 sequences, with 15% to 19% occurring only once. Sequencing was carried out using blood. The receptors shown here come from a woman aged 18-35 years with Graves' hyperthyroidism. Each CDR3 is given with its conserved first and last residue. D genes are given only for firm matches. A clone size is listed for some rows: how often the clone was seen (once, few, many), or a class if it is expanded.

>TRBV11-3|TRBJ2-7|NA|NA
TGTGCCCGCAGCTTAAGACAGACAAACGAGCAGTACTTC
CARSLRQTNEQYF
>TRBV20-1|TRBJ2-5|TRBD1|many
TGCAGTGCGGAAACAGGGGCCCAAGAGACCCAGTACTTC
CSAETGAQETQYF
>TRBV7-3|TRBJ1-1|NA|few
TGTGCCAGCAGCGTGAACAAGAACACTGAAGCTTTCTTT
CASSVNKNTEAFF
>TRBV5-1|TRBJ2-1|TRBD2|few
TGCGCCAGCAGCTTGGCTGTAGCGGGACCCTACAATGAGCAGTTCTTC
CASSLAVAGPYNEQFF
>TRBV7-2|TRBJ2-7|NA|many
TGTGCCAGCAGCCCGGACATCTCAACCTACGAGCAGTACTTC
CASSPDISTYEQYF
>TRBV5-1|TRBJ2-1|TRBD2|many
TGCGCCAGCAGCACTGCCGCGGGGCTAGCGGTCGGTGAGCAGTTCTTC
CASSTAAGLAVGEQFF
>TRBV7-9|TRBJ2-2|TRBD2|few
TGTGCCAGCAGGACTCCCCGCACTAGCGGGAGGTCCGGGGAGCTGTTTTTT
CASRTPRTSGRSGELFF
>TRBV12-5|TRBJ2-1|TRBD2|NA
TGTGCTAGTTGTAGGACTAGCGGGGGCTCCTACAATGAGCAGTTCTTC
CASCRTSGGSYNEQFF
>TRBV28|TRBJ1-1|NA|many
TGTGCCAGCAGTTTATACTCGACAGGGAACACTGAAGCTTTCTTT
CASSLYSTGNTEAFF
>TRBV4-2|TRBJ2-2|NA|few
TGTGCCAGCAGCCAAGATCACGCCGGGGAGCTGTTTTTT
CASSQDHAGELFF
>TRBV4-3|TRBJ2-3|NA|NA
TGCGCCAGCAGCCAAGTGTCTTCTCCGGATACGCAGTATTTT
CASSQVSSPDTQYF
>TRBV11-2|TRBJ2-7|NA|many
TGTGCCAGCAGCTTGTGGGGGCAGCGGGGAAACGAGCAGTACTTC
CASSLWGQRGNEQYF
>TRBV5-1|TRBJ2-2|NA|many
TGCGCCAGCAGCTTGGAGAACGGGGAGCTGTTTTTT
CASSLENGELFF
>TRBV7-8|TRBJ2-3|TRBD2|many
TGTGCCAGCAGCTTAGAGGGTGGGGGGGGTCCCACGGGTACGCAGTATTTT
CASSLEGGGGPTGTQYF
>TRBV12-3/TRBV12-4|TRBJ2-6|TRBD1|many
TGTGCCAGCAGATACGGACAGGCCTTCTCTGGGGCCAACGTCCTGACTTTC
CASRYGQAFSGANVLTF
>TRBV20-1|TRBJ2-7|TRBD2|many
TGCAGTGCCTCGGGACTAGCGGGAGGGATGTTTGACGAGCAGTACTTC
CSASGLAGGMFDEQYF
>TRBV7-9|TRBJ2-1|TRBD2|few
TGTGCCAGCAGCTCCCCCAGGGCTAGCGGGGGGACGGAGCAGTTCTTC
CASSSPRASGGTEQFF
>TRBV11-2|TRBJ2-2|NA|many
TGTGCCAGCCGGAGCCCTTTTAGGACCGGGGAGCTGTTTTTT
CASRSPFRTGELFF
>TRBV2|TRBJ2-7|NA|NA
TGTGCCAGCAATCCAGCCACCTACGAGCAGTACTTC
CASNPATYEQYF
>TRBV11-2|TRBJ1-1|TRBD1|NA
TGTGCCCGCAGCGACAGGGGATTGAACACTGAAGCTTTCTTT
CARSDRGLNTEAFF
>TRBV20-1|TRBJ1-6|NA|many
TGCAGTGCTAGAGATCGCGGACCCCTCCACTTT
CSARDRGPLHF
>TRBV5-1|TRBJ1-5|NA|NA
TGCGCCAGCAGCGATGGGGAGAGTAGCAATCAGCCCCAGCATTTT
CASSDGESSNQPQHF
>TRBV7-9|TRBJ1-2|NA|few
TGTGCCAGCAGCCTTGGACGGTTGGGTTTCTATGGCTACACCTTC
CASSLGRLGFYGYTF
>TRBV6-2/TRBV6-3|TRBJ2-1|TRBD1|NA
TGTGCCAGCAGTTATCCAGGGGGCGGTGAGCAGTTCTTC
CASSYPGGGEQFF
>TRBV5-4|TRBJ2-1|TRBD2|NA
TGTGCCAGCAGCCCCGGAGCGGGAGGCCCCTCCTACAATGAGCAGTTCTTC
CASSPGAGGPSYNEQFF
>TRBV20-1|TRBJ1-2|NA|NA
TGCAGTGCTAGTGCAGGGAATGGCTACACCTTC
CSASAGNGYTF
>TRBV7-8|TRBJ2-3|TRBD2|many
TGTGCCAGCAGCTTAGGCTCGGGCGGGAGGGGCATGGGCACAGATACGCAGTATTTT
CASSLGSGGRGMGTDTQYF
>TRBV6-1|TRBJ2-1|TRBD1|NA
TGTGCCAGCACTGACCTCGGGACAGGAAACTACAATGAGCAGTTCTTC
CASTDLGTGNYNEQFF
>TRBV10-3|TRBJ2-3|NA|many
TGTGCCATCACCCCCGGAAGTTCGGGACCGACCACAGATACGCAGTATTTT
CAITPGSSGPTTDTQYF
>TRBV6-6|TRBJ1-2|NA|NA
TGTGCCAGCAGTTACTCGACTCGTGGATATGGCTACACCTTC
CASSYSTRGYGYTF
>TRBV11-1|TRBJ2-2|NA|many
TGTGCCAGCAGCTTAAACAGGGGAGGAACTAGCGGACTCACCGGGGAGCTGTTTTTT
CASSLNRGGTSGLTGELFF
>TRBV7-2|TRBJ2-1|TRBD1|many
TGTGCCAGCAGCTTATTTCTACAGGGGCGATACAATGAGCAGTTCTTC
CASSLFLQGRYNEQFF
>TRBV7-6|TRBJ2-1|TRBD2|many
TGTGCCAGCAGCTTAGTGGCGGGAGGGGGCTCCTACAATGAGCAGTTCTTC
CASSLVAGGGSYNEQFF
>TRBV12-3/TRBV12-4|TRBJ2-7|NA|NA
TGTGCCAGCAGTCGGACGACAGGCTACGAGCAGTACTTC
CASSRTTGYEQYF
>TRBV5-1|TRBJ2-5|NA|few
TGCGCCAGCAGCCTAAAGCCCGAGACCCAGTACTTC
CASSLKPETQYF
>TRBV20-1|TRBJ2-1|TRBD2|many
TGCAGTGCTCGGACTAGCGGGAGTCGTTATGAGCAGTTCTTC
CSARTSGSRYEQFF
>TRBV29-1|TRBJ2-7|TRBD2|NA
TGCAGCGTTGGAGGGCTAGCGGGGACCGAGCAGTACTTC
CSVGGLAGTEQYF
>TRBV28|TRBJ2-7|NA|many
TGTGCCAGCAGTTTACCTCCTGGCTACGAGCAGTACTTC
CASSLPPGYEQYF
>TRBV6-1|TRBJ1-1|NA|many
TGTGCCAGCAGTAACTCAAGGGGACCGACTGAAGCTTTCTTT
CASSNSRGPTEAFF
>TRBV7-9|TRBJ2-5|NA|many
TGTGCCAGCAGCTCCCAGAATTGGGAGACCCAGTACTTC
CASSSQNWETQYF
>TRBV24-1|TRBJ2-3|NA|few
TGTGCCACCAGGAGGGGGGAGGCAGATACGCAGTATTTT
CATRRGEADTQYF
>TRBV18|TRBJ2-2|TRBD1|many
TGTGCCAGCTCACCAAGGGGGCTGGGCACCGGGGAGCTGTTTTTT
CASSPRGLGTGELFF
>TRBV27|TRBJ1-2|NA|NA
TGTGCCAGCAGTTTATATGGTGGAGGGGTCTGTGGCTACACCTTC
CASSLYGGGVCGYTF
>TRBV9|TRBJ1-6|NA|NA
TGTGCCAGCAGCGTAGCACCCGTGGGCAGCGGAAATTCACCCCTCCACTTT
CASSVAPVGSGNSPLHF
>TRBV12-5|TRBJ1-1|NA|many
TGTGCTAGTGGTTCATACGGGACACCCTACACTGAAGCTTTCTTT
CASGSYGTPYTEAFF
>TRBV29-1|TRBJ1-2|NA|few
TGCAGCGTTGAAGATGGACTGACTTATGGCTACACCTTC
CSVEDGLTYGYTF
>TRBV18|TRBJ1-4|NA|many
TGTGCCAGCTCACCAAACCCGACAACTAATGAAAAACTGTTTTTT
CASSPNPTTNEKLFF
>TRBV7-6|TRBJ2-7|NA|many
TGTGCCAGCAGCTTTACTAGAAGGGACGAGCAGTACTTC
CASSFTRRDEQYF
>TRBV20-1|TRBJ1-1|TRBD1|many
TGCAGCCTCCGGGACAGGGGCTTCATGAACACTGAAGCTTTCTTT
CSLRDRGFMNTEAFF
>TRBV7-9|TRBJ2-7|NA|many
TGTGCCAGCAGCAGGGGATACTACGAGCAGTACTTC
CASSRGYYEQYF
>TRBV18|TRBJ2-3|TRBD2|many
TGTGCCAGCTCACCAGCGGGACTAGCGTTTGTAGATACGCAGTATTTT
CASSPAGLAFVDTQYF
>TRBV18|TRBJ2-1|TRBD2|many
TGTGCCAGCTCACCCGGGACTAGCGGGCTCTATGAGCAGTTCTTC
CASSPGTSGLYEQFF
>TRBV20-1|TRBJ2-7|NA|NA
TGCAGTGCTAGCCAGCCTCCCGAGCAGTACTTC
CSASQPPEQYF
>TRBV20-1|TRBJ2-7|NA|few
TGCAGTGTCCCGTCAGGGGCCTACGAGCAGTACTTC
CSVPSGAYEQYF
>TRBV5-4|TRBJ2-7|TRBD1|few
TGTGCCAGCAGCGCCCATCCGGGACAGAGATTTTACGAGCAGTACTTC
CASSAHPGQRFYEQYF
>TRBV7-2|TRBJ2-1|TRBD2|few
TGTGCCAGCAGCTTAGTAGGTCGACTAGCGGGTAACAATGAGCAGTTCTTC
CASSLVGRLAGNNEQFF
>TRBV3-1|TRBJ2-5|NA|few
TGTGCCAGCAGCCAAATCGAGCAGGGCCCTTTACAGTACTTC
CASSQIEQGPLQYF